A selection of T cell receptor beta chains follows, all from one sample in a study of T cells expressing NK-cell markers. TCRdb reprocessed the 5' RACE reads; each CDR3 protein has one entry and no DNA is given. This sample's clone table lists fewer than 400,000 distinct CDR3 sequences. The sequenced sample consisted of blood T cells: a sorted CD56 or NKG2C T cell subset, CD4+ or CD8+ T cells, or bulk PBMC T cells (not recorded which). The receptor source for this set is a woman in her fifties or sixties in good health. Each CDR3 is given with its conserved first and last residue.

TRBV11-2	TRBJ2-1	CASSLRAGGPADEQFF
TRBV5-5	TRBJ2-1	CASSRLAGSSYNEQFF
TRBV29-1	TRBJ1-2	CSVETGKDGYTF
TRBV6-2/TRBV6-3	TRBJ2-2	CASSYSRKWDTGELFF
TRBV3-1	TRBJ2-2	CASSRKGLTGELFF
TRBV10-3	TRBJ2-5	CAISVGAGSVQETQYF
TRBV27	TRBJ1-5	CASSLSRASNQPQHF
TRBV5-1	TRBJ2-3	CASSLRGASTDTQYF
TRBV29-1	TRBJ2-3	CSAGGAPGTDTQYF
TRBV4-1	TRBJ2-1	CASSQEAGNEQFF
TRBV5-1	TRBJ2-7	CASSLGRSEYF
TRBV12-3/TRBV12-4	TRBJ2-1	CASTLYGPDGNEQFF
TRBV12-3/TRBV12-4	TRBJ2-2	CASSTGGIRSGELFF
TRBV4-1	TRBJ2-1	CASSHLGLAGSGGSNEQFF
TRBV12-3/TRBV12-4	TRBJ2-1	CASSVDDEQFF
TRBV3-1	TRBJ2-3	CASSRRTFGTGLTDTQYF
TRBV5-1	TRBJ2-1	CASSLAGLPNNEQFF
TRBV3-1	TRBJ2-2	CASSQSDEVTGELFF
TRBV11-1	TRBJ2-1	CASSFITSEINNEQFF
TRBV5-1	TRBJ1-4	CASSLASGGWLREKLFF
TRBV5-1	TRBJ2-2	CASRGGINTGELFF
TRBV5-5	TRBJ1-1	CASSYGWRNTEAFF
TRBV9	TRBJ2-1	CASSVGQSWGREQFF
TRBV3-1	TRBJ2-2	CASGRRQGGNTGELFF
TRBV20-1	TRBJ2-4	CSAIALGLAKNIQYF
TRBV6-2/TRBV6-3	TRBJ2-7	CASSYPGLMYEQYF
TRBV5-1	TRBJ1-2	CASSLPGNAAGYTF
TRBV20-1	TRBJ1-1	CSATPKGTGNGEAFF
TRBV11-3	TRBJ2-1	CASSLDHRVMYNEQFF
TRBV7-3	TRBJ1-2	CASSERKDYGYTF
TRBV6-1	TRBJ1-1	CASSPRPPKNTEAFF
TRBV28	TRBJ1-2	CASRNPNLDYGYTF
TRBV12-3/TRBV12-4	TRBJ2-2	CASSLDQGPYTGELFF
TRBV5-1	TRBJ2-1	CASSLAGASGSTPGGYEQFF
TRBV30	TRBJ2-3	CAWRPTGSTDTQYF
TRBV6-1	TRBJ1-1	CASSPPASEAFF
TRBV20-1	TRBJ2-7	CSACRDQPGQGAYEQYF
TRBV6-4	TRBJ2-1	CASSDGFSRFF
TRBV7-9	TRBJ1-5	CASSFGGYSNQPQHF
TRBV19	TRBJ2-5	CASSGGLLQETQYF
TRBV7-8	TRBJ2-1	CASSFRGNSYNEQFF